This T cell receptor beta chain was identified during a study of OX40 agonist ivuxolimab in advanced cancers. Study details: Patients were treated with intravenous ivuxolimab, dosed at 0.01 to 10 mg/kg and infused every 2 weeks.

Looked up from germline, CDR1 is SGHRS and CDR2 is YFSETQ. V shed 4 bases and J 7 bases; nucleotides not matched to a gene: 13. The CDR3 is made up of 16 amino acids. Here immunoSEQ multiplex PCR was the method, and the copy in TCRdb shows in-frame clones only, minus some. The sample has 40,000 to 60,000 clones; roughly nine tenths are singletons. The material sequenced was CD4+ or CD8+ T cells sorted from blood, taken in a trial of the OX40 agonist ivuxolimab. This sequence joins TRBV5-1 and TRBJ2-1; TRBD1 agrees at 8 bases. This clonotype was sampled from an adult with an advanced solid tumor such as melanoma, head and neck, liver or kidney cancer. This CDR3 reads CASSPQTGAARNEQFF. CDR3 in DNA: TGCGCCAGCAGCCCCCAGACAGGGGCTGCAAGAAATGAGCAGTTCTTC.